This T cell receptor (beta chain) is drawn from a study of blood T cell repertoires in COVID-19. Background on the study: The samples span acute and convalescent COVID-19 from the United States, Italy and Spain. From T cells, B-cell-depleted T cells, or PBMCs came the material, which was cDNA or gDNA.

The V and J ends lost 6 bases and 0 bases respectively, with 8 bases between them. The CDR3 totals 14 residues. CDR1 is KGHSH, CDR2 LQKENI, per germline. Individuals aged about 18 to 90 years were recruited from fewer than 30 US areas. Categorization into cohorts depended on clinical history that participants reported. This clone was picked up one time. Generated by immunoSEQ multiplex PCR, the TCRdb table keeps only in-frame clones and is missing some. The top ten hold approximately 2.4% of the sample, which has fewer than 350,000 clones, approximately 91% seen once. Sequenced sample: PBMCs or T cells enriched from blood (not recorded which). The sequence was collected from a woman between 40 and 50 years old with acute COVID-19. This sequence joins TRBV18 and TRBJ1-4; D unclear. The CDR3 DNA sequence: TGTGCCAGCTCGGCCCTAGCAACTAATGAAAAACTGTTTTTT. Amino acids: CASSALATNEKLFF.